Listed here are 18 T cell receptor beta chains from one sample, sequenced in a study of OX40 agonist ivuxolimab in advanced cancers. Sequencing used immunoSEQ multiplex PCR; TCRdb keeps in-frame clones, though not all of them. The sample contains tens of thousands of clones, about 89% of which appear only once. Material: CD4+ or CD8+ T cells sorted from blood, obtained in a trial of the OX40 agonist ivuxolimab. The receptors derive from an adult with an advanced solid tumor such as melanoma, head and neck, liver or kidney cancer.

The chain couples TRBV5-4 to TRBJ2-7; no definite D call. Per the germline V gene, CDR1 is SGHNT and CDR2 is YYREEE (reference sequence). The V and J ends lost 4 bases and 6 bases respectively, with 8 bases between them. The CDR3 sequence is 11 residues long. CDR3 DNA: TGTGCCAGCAGCCGACTGGGCGAGCAGTACTTC. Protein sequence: CASSRLGEQYF.

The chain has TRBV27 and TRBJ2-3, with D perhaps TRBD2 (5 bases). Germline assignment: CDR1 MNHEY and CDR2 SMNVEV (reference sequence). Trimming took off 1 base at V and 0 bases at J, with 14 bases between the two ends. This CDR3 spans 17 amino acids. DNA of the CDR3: TGTGCCAGCAGTTTATATGGTGAGGGCCCTAGCACAGATACGCAGTATTTT. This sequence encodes CASSLYGEGPSTDTQYF.

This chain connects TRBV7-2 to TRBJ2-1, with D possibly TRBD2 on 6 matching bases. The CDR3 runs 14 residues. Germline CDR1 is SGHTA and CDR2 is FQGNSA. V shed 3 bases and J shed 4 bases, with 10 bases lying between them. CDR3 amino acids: CASSFGGKYNEQFF. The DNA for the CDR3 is TGTGCCAGCAGCTTTGGCGGGAAGTACAATGAGCAGTTCTTC.

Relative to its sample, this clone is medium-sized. In nucleotides, the CDR3 is TGCGCCAGCAGCTTGGGGGACGGCAGCGTCTATGGCTACACCTTC. Amino acids: CASSLGDGSVYGYTF. The J gene is TRBJ1-2, the V gene TRBV5-1; a possible D gene is TRBD1 (5 bases). The V end was cut by 0 bases, the J end by 4 bases, with 13 bases between. The CDR3 is made up of 15 amino acids. Germline V gene data show CDR1 as SGHRS and CDR2 as YFSETQ.

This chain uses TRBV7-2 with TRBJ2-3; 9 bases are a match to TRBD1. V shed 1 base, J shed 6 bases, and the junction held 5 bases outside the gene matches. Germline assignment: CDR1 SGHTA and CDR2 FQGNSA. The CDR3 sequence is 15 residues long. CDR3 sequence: CASSLVGQGTDTQYF. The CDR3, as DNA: TGTGCCAGCAGCTTAGTCGGACAGGGGACGGATACGCAGTATTTT.

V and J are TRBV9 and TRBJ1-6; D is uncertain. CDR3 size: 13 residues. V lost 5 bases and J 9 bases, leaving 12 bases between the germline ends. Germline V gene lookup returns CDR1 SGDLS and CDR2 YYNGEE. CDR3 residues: CASRGSEGSPLHF. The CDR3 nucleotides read TGTGCCAGCAGAGGATCCGAGGGTTCACCCCTCCACTTT.

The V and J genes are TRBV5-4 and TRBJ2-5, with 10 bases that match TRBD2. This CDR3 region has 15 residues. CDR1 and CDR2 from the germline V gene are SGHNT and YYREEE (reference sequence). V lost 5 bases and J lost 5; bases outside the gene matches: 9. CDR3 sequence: CASSWKREGLETQYF. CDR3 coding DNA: TGTGCCAGCAGTTGGAAGCGGGAGGGCCTTGAGACCCAGTACTTC.

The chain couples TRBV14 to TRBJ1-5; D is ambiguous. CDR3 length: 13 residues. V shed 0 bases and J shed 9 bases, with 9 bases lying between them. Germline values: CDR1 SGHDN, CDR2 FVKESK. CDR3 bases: TGTGCCAGCAGCCAAGAGAAAGATGGGCCCCAGCATTTT. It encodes CASSQEKDGPQHF.

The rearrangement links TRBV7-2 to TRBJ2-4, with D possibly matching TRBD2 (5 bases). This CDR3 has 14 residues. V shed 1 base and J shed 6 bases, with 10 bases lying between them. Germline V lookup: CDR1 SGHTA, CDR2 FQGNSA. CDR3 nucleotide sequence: TGTGCCAGCAGCTTAGGAGGGAGATCAAACATTCAGTACTTC. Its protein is CASSLGGRSNIQYF.

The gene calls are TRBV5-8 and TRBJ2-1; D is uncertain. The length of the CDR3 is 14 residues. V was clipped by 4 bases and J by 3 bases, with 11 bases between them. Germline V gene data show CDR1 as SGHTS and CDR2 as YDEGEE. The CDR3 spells CASSPQALYNEQFF. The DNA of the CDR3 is TGTGCCAGCAGCCCCCAGGCGCTCTACAATGAGCAGTTCTTC.

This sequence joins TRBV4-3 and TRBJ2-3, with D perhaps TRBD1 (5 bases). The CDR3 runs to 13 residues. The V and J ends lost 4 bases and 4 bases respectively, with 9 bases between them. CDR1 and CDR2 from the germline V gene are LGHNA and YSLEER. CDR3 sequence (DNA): TGCGCCAGCAGCCCCGTAGGGGCAGATACGCAGTATTTT. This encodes CASSPVGADTQYF.

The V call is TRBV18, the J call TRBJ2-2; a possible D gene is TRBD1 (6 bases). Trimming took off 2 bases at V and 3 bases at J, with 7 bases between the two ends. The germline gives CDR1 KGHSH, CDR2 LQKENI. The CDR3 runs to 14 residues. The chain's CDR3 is CASSPTGYTGELFF. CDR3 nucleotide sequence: TGTGCCAGCTCACCAACAGGGTACACCGGGGAGCTGTTTTTT.

This CDR3 reads CASSIEVQDTYF. In DNA form, the CDR3 reads TGTGCCAGCAGCATCGAGGTACAGGATACTTACTTC. The chain employs TRBV11-2 and TRBJ2-7, with a possible D match to TRBD1 (5 bases). This CDR3 is 12 amino acids long. Germline assignment: CDR1 SGHAT and CDR2 FQNNGV. The V gene lost 5 bases and the J gene lost 13 bases, with 18 bases spanning the gap.

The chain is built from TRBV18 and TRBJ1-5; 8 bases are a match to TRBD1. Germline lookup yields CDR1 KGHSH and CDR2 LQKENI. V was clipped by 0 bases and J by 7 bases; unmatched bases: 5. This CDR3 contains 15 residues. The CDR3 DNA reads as TGTGCCAGCTCACCACCCCAGGGGGCAGGGCAGCCCCAGCATTTT. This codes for CASSPPQGAGQPQHF.

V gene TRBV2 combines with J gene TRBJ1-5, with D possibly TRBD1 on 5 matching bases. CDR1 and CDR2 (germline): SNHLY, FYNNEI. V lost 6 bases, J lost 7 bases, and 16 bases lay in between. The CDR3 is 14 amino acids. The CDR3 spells CASRDIGGAQPQHF. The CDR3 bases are TGTGCCAGCAGAGATATTGGTGGGGCCCAGCCCCAGCATTTT.

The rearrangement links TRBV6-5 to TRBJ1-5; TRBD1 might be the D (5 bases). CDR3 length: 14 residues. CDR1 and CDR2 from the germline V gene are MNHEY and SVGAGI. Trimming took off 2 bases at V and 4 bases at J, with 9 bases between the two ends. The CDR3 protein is CASSYLGVNQPQHF. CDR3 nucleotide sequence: TGTGCCAGCAGTTACCTAGGGGTAAATCAGCCCCAGCATTTT.

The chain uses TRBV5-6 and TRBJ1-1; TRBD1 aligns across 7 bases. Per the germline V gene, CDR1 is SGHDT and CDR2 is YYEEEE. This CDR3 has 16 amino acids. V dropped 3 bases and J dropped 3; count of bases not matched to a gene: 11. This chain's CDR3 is CASSSTGWGGDTEAFF. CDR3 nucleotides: TGTGCCAGCAGCTCGACAGGGTGGGGCGGGGACACTGAAGCTTTCTTT.

The CDR3 nucleotides are TGTGCCAGCAGTGAATTGGACGGACCCGGGGAGCTGTTTTTT. Amino acids: CASSELDGPGELFF. V usage is TRBV2 and J usage is TRBJ2-2, with D unresolved. In germline, CDR1 is SNHLY, CDR2 FYNNEI. Trimming stripped 2 bases from V and 6 bases from J, with 10 bases between. The CDR3 has 14 amino acids.